This TCR beta chain was found in a study of T cell responses to AZD1222 COVID-19 vaccine. Study observations and caveats: Repertoires were collected only later (after the peak T cell response had occurred).

As to this clone: The antigen is unknown.

CDR3 size: 17 residues. Trimming took 2 bases from V and 5 from J; bases not matched to a gene: 11. The germline CDR1 and CDR2 sequences are ENHRY and SYGVKD. Repertoires were generated with immunoSEQ multiplex PCR, while TCRdb's copy carries only in-frame clones and drops some. The sample contains 100,000 to 150,000 clones, around 90% of which appear only once. The chain uses TRBV10-3 and TRBJ1-5; 8 bases are shared with TRBD1. The TCR was taken from an adult in good health. The sample in question was peripheral blood, obtained on day 0 of AZD1222 vaccination. CDR3 amino acids: CAISEPKDREGDQPQHF. The CDR3 DNA sequence: TGTGCCATCAGTGAGCCAAAGGACAGGGAAGGGGATCAGCCCCAGCATTTT.